This T cell receptor (beta chain) stems from a study of T-cell memory formation after mild COVID-19. TCRdb used MiXCR to reprocess the 5' RACE reads, holding one entry per CDR3 protein. Of about 250,000 distinct CDR3 sequences listed, approximately 15% are singletons. The sample holds a few counts of this clonotype. Germline V gives CDR1 GTSNPN, CDR2 SVGIG (reference sequence). This CDR3 region has 13 residues. Trimming took 7 bases from V and 5 from J, leaving 16 bases between them. The chain employs TRBV30 and TRBJ2-3, with a possible D match to TRBD1 (5 bases). This TCR was sampled from an adult woman who had mild COVID-19 (a few samples of this study predate the infection). Cell type and time point are not known. Sequencing was done on a sample of PBMCs or a T cell subset sorted from them (not recorded which). CDR3 coding DNA: TGTGCCTTGTCATTTGGCAGGGTAGATACGCAGTATTTT. Residues: CALSFGRVDTQYF.